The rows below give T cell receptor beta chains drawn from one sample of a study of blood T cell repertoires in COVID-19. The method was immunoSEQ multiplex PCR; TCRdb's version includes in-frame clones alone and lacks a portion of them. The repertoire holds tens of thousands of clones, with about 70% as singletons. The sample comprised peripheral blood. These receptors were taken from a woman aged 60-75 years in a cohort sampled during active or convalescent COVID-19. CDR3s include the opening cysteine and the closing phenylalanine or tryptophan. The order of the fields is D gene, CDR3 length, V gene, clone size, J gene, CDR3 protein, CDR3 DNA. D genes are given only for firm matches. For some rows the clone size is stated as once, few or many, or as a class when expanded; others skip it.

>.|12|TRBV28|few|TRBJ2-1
CASSRDTNEQFF
TGTGCCAGCAGCCGGGACACGAATGAGCAGTTCTTC
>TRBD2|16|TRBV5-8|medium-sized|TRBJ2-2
CASSWGLAGNTGELFF
TGTGCCAGCAGCTGGGGGCTAGCGGGGAACACCGGGGAGCTGTTTTTT
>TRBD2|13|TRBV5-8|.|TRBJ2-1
CASSLAGLVNEFF
TGTGCCAGCAGCTTGGCCGGACTAGTTAATGAGTTCTTC
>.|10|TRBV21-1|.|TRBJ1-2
CASAPLSYTF
TGTGCCAGCGCCCCTCTGAGTTACACCTTC
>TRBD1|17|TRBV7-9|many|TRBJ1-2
CASSASLGDREYYGYTF
TGTGCCAGCAGCGCCAGCCTCGGAGACAGGGAGTACTATGGCTACACCTTC
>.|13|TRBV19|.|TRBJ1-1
CASSSRREGEAFF
TGTGCCAGTAGTTCCAGGAGGGAGGGTGAAGCTTTCTTT
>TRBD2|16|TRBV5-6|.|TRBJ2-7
CARSRGGRASSYEQYF
TGTGCCCGCAGCCGGGGGGGCAGGGCGAGCTCCTACGAGCAGTACTTC
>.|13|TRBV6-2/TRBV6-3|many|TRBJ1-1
CASSYYGGVGAFF
TGTGCCAGCAGTTACTACGGGGGAGTCGGAGCTTTCTTT
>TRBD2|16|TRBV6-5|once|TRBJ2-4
CASSLRTSGAKNIQYF
TGTGCCAGCAGTTTGAGGACTAGCGGGGCCAAAAACATTCAGTACTTC
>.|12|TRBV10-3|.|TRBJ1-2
CAISGSSYGYTF
TGTGCCATCAGTGGGAGTAGCTATGGCTACACCTTC
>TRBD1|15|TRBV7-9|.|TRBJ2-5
CASSFQTGGGETQYF
TGTGCCAGCAGCTTCCAGACAGGGGGAGGAGAGACCCAGTACTTC
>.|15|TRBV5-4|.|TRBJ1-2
CASSPSGGSGYGYTF
TGTGCCAGCAGCCCCTCCGGGGGATCCGGCTATGGCTACACCTTC
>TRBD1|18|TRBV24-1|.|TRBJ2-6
CATSDSEKQGYGANVLTF
TGTGCCACCAGTGATTCAGAAAAACAGGGGTATGGGGCCAACGTCCTGACTTTC
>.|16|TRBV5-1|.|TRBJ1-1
CASSSDTTGWGTEAFF
TGCGCCAGCAGCTCTGATACAACAGGGTGGGGCACTGAAGCTTTCTTT
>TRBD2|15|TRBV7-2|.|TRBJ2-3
CASSLWAGGTDTQYF
TGTGCCAGCAGCTTATGGGCGGGGGGAACAGATACGCAGTATTTT
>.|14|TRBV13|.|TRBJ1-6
CASGTSTYNSPLHF
TGTGCCAGCGGGACTTCCACTTATAATTCACCCCTCCACTTT
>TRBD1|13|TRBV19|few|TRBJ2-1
CASTSRGRDEQFF
TGTGCCAGTACGAGCAGGGGGCGGGATGAGCAGTTCTTC
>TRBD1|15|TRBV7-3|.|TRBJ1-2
CASSLQGASPHGYTF
TGTGCCAGCAGTTTACAGGGGGCAAGTCCTCATGGCTACACCTTC
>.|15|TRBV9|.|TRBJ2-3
CASSAPTSAADTQYF
TGTGCCAGCAGCGCACCTACGTCAGCGGCAGATACGCAGTATTTT
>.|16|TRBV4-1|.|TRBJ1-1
CASSQPGRGRNTEAFF
TGCGCCAGCAGCCAACCCGGACGGGGTCGGAACACTGAAGCTTTCTTT
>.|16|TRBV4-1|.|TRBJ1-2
CASSQSSLDWEGGYTF
TGCGCCAGCAGCCAATCTAGTCTGGACTGGGAAGGCGGCTACACCTTC
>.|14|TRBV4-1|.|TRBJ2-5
CASSQVGGQETQYF
TGCGCCAGCAGCCAAGTAGGGGGTCAAGAGACCCAGTACTTC
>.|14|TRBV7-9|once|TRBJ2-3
CASSLSQGTDTQYF
TGTGCCAGCAGCTTAAGTCAGGGCACAGATACGCAGTATTTT
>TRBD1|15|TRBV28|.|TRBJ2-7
CASRPASQGAREQYF
TGTGCCAGCAGACCCGCTAGCCAGGGGGCTCGCGAGCAGTACTTC
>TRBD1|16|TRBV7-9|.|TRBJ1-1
CASSLAGTGGKTEAFF
TGTGCCAGCAGCTTAGCGGGGACAGGGGGTAAGACTGAAGCTTTCTTT
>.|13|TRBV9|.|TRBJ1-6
CASSVATNSPLHF
TGTGCCAGCAGCGTAGCTACTAATTCACCCCTCCACTTT
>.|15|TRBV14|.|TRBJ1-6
CASSQPTGNNSPLHF
TGTGCCAGCAGCCAACCAACAGGGAACAATTCACCCCTCCACTTT
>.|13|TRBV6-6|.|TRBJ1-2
CASSPVRNYGYTF
TGTGCCAGCAGCCCCGTGAGGAACTATGGCTACACCTTC
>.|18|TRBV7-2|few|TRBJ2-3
CASSLGLRLGGELDTQYF
TGTGCCAGCAGCTTAGGACTTCGCCTTGGCGGGGAATTAGATACGCAGTATTTT
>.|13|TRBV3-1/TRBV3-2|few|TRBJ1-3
CASSQYSGNTIYF
TGTGCCAGCAGCCAATACTCTGGAAACACCATATATTTT
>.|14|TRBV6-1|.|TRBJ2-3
CASRRGARTDTQYF
TGTGCCAGCAGACGGGGGGCCCGCACAGATACGCAGTATTTT
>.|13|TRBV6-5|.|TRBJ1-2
CASSLQGPYGYTF
TGTGCCAGCAGCCTACAGGGACCCTATGGCTACACCTTC
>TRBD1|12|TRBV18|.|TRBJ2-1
CASSEDRGFGFF
TGTGCCAGCTCAGAAGACAGGGGATTCGGATTCTTC
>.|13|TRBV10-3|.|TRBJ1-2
CAIERGANYGYTF
TGTGCCATCGAGCGTGGAGCTAACTATGGCTACACCTTC
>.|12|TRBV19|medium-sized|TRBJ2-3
CASSSTADTQYF
TGTGCCAGTAGCTCGACTGCAGATACGCAGTATTTT
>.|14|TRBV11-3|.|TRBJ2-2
CASSPYQGFGELFF
TGTGCCAGCAGCCCATACCAGGGTTTCGGGGAGCTGTTTTTT
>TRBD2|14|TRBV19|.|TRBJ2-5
CASSYGGGRETQYF
TGTGCCAGTAGCTACGGCGGGGGACGGGAGACCCAGTACTTC
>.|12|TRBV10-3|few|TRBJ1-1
CAISPGVTEAFF
TGTGCCATCTCCCCAGGCGTCACTGAAGCTTTCTTT
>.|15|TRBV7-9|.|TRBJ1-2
CASSLGSTGNYGYTF
TGTGCCAGCAGCTTAGGGAGTACAGGGAACTATGGCTACACCTTC
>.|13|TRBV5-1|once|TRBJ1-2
CASSLSQNYGYTF
TGCGCCAGCAGCTTGTCTCAGAACTATGGCTACACCTTC